This TCR beta chain was sequenced during a study of T cell repertoires in cytomegalovirus infection. Study at large: It was recently identified HLA-C-restricted and well-studied HLA-B-restricted CMV epitopes that the study used. Public TCR beta signatures indicated both CMV infection and matching HLA type. General study findings and limits: Identification of carriers of CMV plus the relevant HLA was performed using cumulative public TCR beta family frequency. Across the ex vivo response, the dominant clonotypes were HLA-C-restricted CMV-specific TCR beta clonotypes.

The CDR3 is 13 amino acids. CDR1 and CDR2 from the germline V gene are SGHVS and FQNEAQ. V was trimmed by 0 bases and J by 7 bases, leaving 10 bases between them. The table lists this clonotype with many counts. Its antigen remains unknown. TCRdb fed the reads into MiXCR, producing one record per CDR3 protein. The repertoire holds fewer than 850,000 distinct CDR3 sequences, with approximately 32% as singletons. The source material was cultured CD8+ T cells from PBMCs, sampled from culture after CMV antigen stimulation. The clonotype originates from a human donor in good health (CMV status not recorded). Some clones in this sample may be carry-over from other donors' samples. The rearrangement uses TRBV7-8 and TRBJ2-7; D remains unclear. DNA for the CDR3: TGTGCCAGCAGCTTAGCGGGCCCCCAGGAGCAGTACTTC. This gives the protein CASSLAGPQEQYF. Full variable domain (outside the CDR3, taken from reference TRBV7-8 and TRBJ2-7): GAGVSQSPRYKVAKRGQDVALRCDPISGHVSLFWYQQALGQGPEFLTYFQNEAQLDKSGLPSDRFFAERPEGSVSTLKIQRTQQEDSAVYLCASSLAGPQEQYFGPGTRLTVT.